The rows below give T cell receptor beta chains drawn from one sample of a study of shared clonotypes between healthy human individuals. Only in-frame clones appear in the TCRdb table, and some are missing; sequencing was by immunoSEQ multiplex PCR. Among about 2.5 million clones listed, about nine tenths were seen once. Sequencing was performed on naive CD4+ T cells from PBMCs. The receptor set was obtained from a man between 18 and 29 years old in good health. Some clones in this sample may be carry-over from other donors' samples. The CDR3 runs from the conserved cysteine through the conserved F or W. The order of the fields is CDR3 length, clone size, J gene, V gene, D gene, CDR3 DNA, CDR3 protein. The D gene is left open where the match is weak. Not every row has a clone size; where given, it reads once, few, many or a size class.

13 | . | TRBJ2-5 | TRBV5-1 | . | TGCGCCAGCAGCTTGGGGTTACAAGAGACCCAGTACTTC | CASSLGLQETQYF
17 | . | TRBJ1-1 | TRBV5-1 | TRBD1 | TGCGCCAGCAGCTTGGCGGGACAGGTAATTTCGGCCACTGAAGCTTTCTTT | CASSLAGQVISATEAFF
14 | . | TRBJ2-3 | TRBV28 | . | TGTGCCAGCAGTTTAAGGGACGGCACAGATACGCAGTATTTT | CASSLRDGTDTQYF
14 | . | TRBJ2-7 | TRBV6-1 | . | TGTGCCAGCACGAAAGACCCGAGCAGTTACGAGCAGTACTTC | CASTKDPSSYEQYF
14 | . | TRBJ1-1 | TRBV9 | . | TGTGCCAGCAGCGGCCCCGGGGGGCCCATTGAAGCTTTCTTT | CASSGPGGPIEAFF
13 | . | TRBJ1-4 | TRBV18 | TRBD1 | TGTGCCAGCTCGGGACAGGGTAATGAAAAACTGTTTTTT | CASSGQGNEKLFF
14 | . | TRBJ1-2 | TRBV6-1 | . | TGTGCCAGCAGTGAGGGGGGCTATGACTATGGCTACACCTTC | CASSEGGYDYGYTF
16 | . | TRBJ2-3 | TRBV7-2 | . | TGTGCCAGCAGCTTATTCTCCAGGGAGAGCACAGATACGCAGTATTTT | CASSLFSRESTDTQYF
14 | . | TRBJ2-7 | TRBV2 | TRBD1 | TGTGCCAGCAGGGGGGACAGGGGTTCCTACGAGCAGTACTTC | CASRGDRGSYEQYF
14 | . | TRBJ1-1 | TRBV5-5 | . | TGTGCCAGCAGCTTGACGACCCAGTACACTGAAGCTTTCTTT | CASSLTTQYTEAFF
15 | . | TRBJ1-1 | TRBV4-1 | . | TGCGCCAGCAGCCGGTGGCGGGATGGGGTCACTGAAGCTTTCTTT | CASSRWRDGVTEAFF
13 | . | TRBJ2-2 | TRBV9 | . | TGTGCCAGCAGTCTTACTGACACCGGGGAGCTGTTTTTT | CASSLTDTGELFF
14 | . | TRBJ1-5 | TRBV10-3 | TRBD1 | TGTGCCATCAGTGATCAGAACAGGGGGCAGCCCCAGCATTTT | CAISDQNRGQPQHF
15 | . | TRBJ2-3 | TRBV5-4 | TRBD2 | TGTGCCAGCTCGGTCGGGACTAGCGGGAGGGATACGCAGTATTTT | CASSVGTSGRDTQYF
14 | few | TRBJ1-1 | TRBV5-1 | TRBD1 | TGCGCCAGCAGCTCCGGACAGGGGAACACTGAAGCTTTCTTT | CASSSGQGNTEAFF
17 | . | TRBJ2-5 | TRBV29-1 | TRBD1 | TGCAGCGTTGAAGATCCCGGGACAGGGAATTATCGGGAGACCCAGTACTTC | CSVEDPGTGNYRETQYF
17 | . | TRBJ2-1 | TRBV29-1 | TRBD2 | TGCAGCGTTGGTGGCACAGCTAGCGGGAGGCCTTACAATGAGCAGTTCTTC | CSVGGTASGRPYNEQFF
16 | . | TRBJ2-7 | TRBV9 | TRBD2 | TGTGCCAGCAGCCCCAGCCTGACTAGCCGCACCTACGAGCAGTACTTC | CASSPSLTSRTYEQYF
17 | . | TRBJ2-7 | TRBV19 | TRBD2 | TGTGCCAGTAGTACAAGGACTAGCGGGAGTCGTACGGACGAGCAGTACTTC | CASSTRTSGSRTDEQYF
15 | . | TRBJ2-7 | TRBV5-6 | TRBD1 | TGTGCCAGCAGGGGCCTAGGACAGGCAGTGGAAGGGCAGTACTTC | CASRGLGQAVEGQYF
13 | . | TRBJ2-7 | TRBV7-2 | . | TGTGCCTGTTCCATGTCAGGGGCCTACGAGCAGTACTTC | CACSMSGAYEQYF
16 | . | TRBJ2-7 | TRBV5-1 | . | TGCGCCAGCAGCTTGGGACGGGAGCGACGTGCCTACGAGCAGTACTTC | CASSLGRERRAYEQYF
15 | . | TRBJ2-1 | TRBV27 | . | TGTGCCAGCACCCCCCGGGACGGGAGAAAAAATGAGCAGTTCTTC | CASTPRDGRKNEQFF
20 | . | TRBJ2-2 | TRBV12-1 | . | TGTGCCAGCAGCCCGGGGTCGGGGGAGGTGGTAATCTCATTCGGCGGGGAGCTGTTTTTT | CASSPGSGEVVISFGGELFF
14 | . | TRBJ1-3 | TRBV29-1 | . | TGCAGCGTAAGGCCGGGCTTCTCTGGAAACACCATATATTTT | CSVRPGFSGNTIYF
14 | . | TRBJ2-1 | TRBV4-2 | . | TGTGCCAGCAGCCAAGCAAGGGATTACAATGAGCAGTTCTTC | CASSQARDYNEQFF